What follows are 26 T cell receptor beta chains derived from one specimen sequenced in a study of cytomegalovirus exposure and HLA in healthy donors. Vbeta (60) and Jbeta (13) primers were used in the PCR. Some clones are missing from TCRdb's copy, which holds only in-frame ones; the method was immunoSEQ multiplex PCR. The table lists roughly 200,000 clones, 85% of them singletons. The specimen was PBMCs. All receptors derive from a woman aged 45-59 years in good health and CMV-seronegative.

This chain links TRBV5-1 with TRBJ2-1; 10 bases match TRBD2. Germline V gives CDR1 SGHRS, CDR2 YFSETQ. V shed 0 bases and J 7 bases; nucleotides not matched to a gene: 1. CDR3 length: 14 amino acids. The chain's CDR3 is CASSLGTSGNEQFF. The CDR3 region has the DNA TGCGCCAGCAGCTTGGGGACTAGCGGTAATGAGCAGTTCTTC. The full variable domain, rest sourced from reference TRBV5-1 and TRBJ2-1, is KAGVTQTPRYLIKTRGQQVTLSCSPISGHRSVSWYQQTPGQGLQFLFEYFSETQRNKGNFPGRFSGRQFSNSRSEMNVSTLELGDSALYLCASSLGTSGNEQFFGPGTRLTVL.

V usage is TRBV27 and J usage is TRBJ2-2, with D perhaps matching TRBD2 (6 bases). The ends were cut back, 6 bases at V and 4 bases at J, with 24 bases in the middle. This CDR3 contains 18 residues. Germline V gene sequence: CDR1 MNHEY, CDR2 SMNVEV (reference sequence). CDR3 sequence (DNA): TGTGCCAGCAGGCCTGGGACTCTAATTAGGGTCTCCACCGGGGAGCTGTTTTTT. It encodes CASRPGTLIRVSTGELFF.

The chain is built from TRBV13 and TRBJ2-1; 12 bases map to TRBD2. J lost 0 bases, V lost 4 bases, and 7 bases had no gene match. CDR1 is PRHDT, CDR2 FYEKMQ, per germline (reference sequence). The CDR3 runs 18 residues. CDR3 bases: TGTGCCAGCAGCTCGGGACTAGCGGGTTTGAGCTCCTACAATGAGCAGTTCTTC. It specifies CASSSGLAGLSSYNEQFF.

The genes are TRBV18 and TRBJ2-5; TRBD1 matches 8 bases. With 4 bases clipped from V and 5 bases from J, the junction kept 12 bases outside the gene matches. In germline, CDR1 is KGHSH, CDR2 LQKENI. The CDR3 contains 16 residues. The CDR3 sequence is CASSRDRSGVGETQYF. CDR3 coding DNA: TGTGCCAGCTCACGGGACAGGAGTGGGGTCGGGGAGACCCAGTACTTC.

V usage is TRBV19 and J usage is TRBJ2-3; 8 bases align to TRBD2. The trim removed 6 bases at V and 11 bases at J, leaving 16 bases unmatched. In germline, CDR1 is LNHDA, CDR2 SQIVND (reference sequence). This CDR3 is 15 amino acids long. CDR3 bases: TGTGCCAGTAGCCTGAGGGGACTAGGCACCCCACAGCAGTATTTT. This translates into CASSLRGLGTPQQYF.

This clone appeared once. The gene calls are TRBV6-6 and TRBJ2-1; 12 bases match TRBD2. Germline-derived CDR1 and CDR2 are MNHNY and SVGAGI (reference sequence). The J segment lost 7 bases and the V segment lost 5 bases, leaving 9 bases of the junction unmatched. CDR3 size: 16 residues. The CDR3 DNA sequence: TGTGCCAGCAGTCAGGGACTAGCGGGCGCGTTGAATGAGCAGTTCTTC. Translating gives CASSQGLAGALNEQFF.

This clone has more than one count but fewer than ten. V gene TRBV19 combines with J gene TRBJ2-4; the D gene is possibly TRBD1 (6 bases). This CDR3 is 14 amino acids long. Germline CDR1 is LNHDA and CDR2 is SQIVND (reference sequence). The V gene lost 0 bases and the J gene lost 7 bases, with 10 bases spanning the gap. The CDR3 nucleotides read TGTGCCAGTAGTATAGACCAGGGGACGAACATTCAGTACTTC. Amino acids: CASSIDQGTNIQYF.

The chain joins TRBV9 to TRBJ1-1; D uncertain. V was cut by 1 base and J by 8 bases, with 9 bases left in between. Germline values: CDR1 SGDLS, CDR2 YYNGEE. This CDR3 comprises 12 residues. The CDR3 DNA sequence: TGTGCCAGCAGCGTACGGGGAGGAGAAGCTTTCTTT. It encodes CASSVRGGEAFF.

This clone was recorded a few times. This chain uses TRBV2 with TRBJ2-7, with unresolved D. Trimming pared 7 bases from V and 3 bases from J, leaving 7 bases between. Germline V gene sequence: CDR1 SNHLY, CDR2 FYNNEI. The length of the CDR3 is 11 residues. CDR3 sequence reads: CASMVGYEQYF. The CDR3 DNA reads as TGTGCCAGCATGGTCGGCTACGAGCAGTACTTC.

This chain links TRBV15 with TRBJ2-5; D unresolved. Germline CDR1 is LNHNV and CDR2 is YYDKDF (reference sequence). V was cut by 0 bases and J by 2 bases, with 16 bases left in between. This CDR3 region has 17 residues. The CDR3 region is CATSRDNLVSRQETQYF. CDR3 DNA sequence: TGTGCCACCAGCAGAGACAACTTGGTGTCGCGGCAAGAGACCCAGTACTTC.

The CDR3 reads CASSHPPRSGNTIYF. The CDR3 DNA is TGCGCCAGCAGCCACCCTCCGCGCTCTGGAAACACCATATATTTT. V and J are TRBV4-1 and TRBJ1-3; no definite D call. The V end was cut by 3 bases, the J end by 0 bases, with 9 bases between. Germline loops: CDR1 MGHRA, CDR2 YSYEKL. The CDR3 is 15 amino acids.

V is TRBV2 and J is TRBJ2-7; D might be TRBD2 (6 bases). Per germline, CDR1 SNHLY and CDR2 FYNNEI. The CDR3 contains 15 residues. Trimming left V 4 bases short and J 2 bases short, with 15 bases between. The CDR3 bases are TGTGCCAGCAGTGGGATACACGGGGGAACCTACGAGCAGTACTTC. Translation: CASSGIHGGTYEQYF.

CDR3 amino acids: CASSLGPGNEQFF. CDR3 nucleotides: TGCGCCAGCAGCTTGGGGCCGGGGAATGAGCAGTTCTTC. This sequence joins TRBV5-1 and TRBJ2-1; D might be TRBD2 (5 bases). This CDR3 region has 13 residues. CDR1 SGHRS and CDR2 YFSETQ come from the germline V gene. Trimming removed 0 bases at V and 7 bases at J, with 8 bases between.

The CDR3 DNA sequence: TGTGCCAGCAGCCTGCGGACAGGGGGCACTGAAGCTTTCTTT. It is translated as CASSLRTGGTEAFF. This chain uses TRBV13 with TRBJ1-1, with TRBD1 identical over 10 bases. Trimming took 5 bases from V and 4 from J; bases not matched to a gene: 4. Germline CDR1 reads PRHDT; CDR2 reads FYEKMQ (reference sequence). The CDR3 sequence is 14 residues long.

The chain is built from TRBV5-4 and TRBJ2-7, with unresolved D. The CDR3 runs to 16 residues. Looked up from germline, CDR1 is SGHNT and CDR2 is YYREEE (reference sequence). V was shortened by 3 bases and J by 2 bases, with 18 bases between the two germline ends. CDR3 sequence: CASSSADRGYTYEQYF. CDR3 DNA sequence: TGTGCCAGCAGCTCGGCGGATCGAGGCTATACCTACGAGCAGTACTTC.

The J gene is TRBJ2-7, the V gene TRBV14; maybe TRBD1 (6 bases). Germline V gene lookup returns CDR1 SGHDN and CDR2 FVKESK. This CDR3 is built from 16 residues. Trimming pared 4 bases from V and 4 bases from J, leaving 20 bases between. Here the CDR3 DNA reads TGTGCCAGCAGCCGACGAGGTGACCCAGGGGCGTACGAGCAGTACTTC. It encodes CASSRRGDPGAYEQYF.

Note on this clone: The same CDR3 arises from other DNA sequences in this sample as well. This chain connects TRBV10-3 to TRBJ2-3; TRBD2 agrees at 9 bases. Germline loops: CDR1 ENHRY, CDR2 SYGVKD. This CDR3 contains 16 residues. Unmatched junction bases numbered 13, after V lost 7 bases and J lost 5 bases. For the CDR3, the DNA is TGTGCCATCAAGAGTGGGGCGGGAGGGCCAGGAGATACGCAGTATTTT. The encoded protein is CAIKSGAGGPGDTQYF.

The CDR3 protein is CATSRVSSYNEQFF. DNA of the CDR3: TGTGCCACCAGCAGAGTGAGCTCCTACAATGAGCAGTTCTTC. V usage is TRBV15 and J usage is TRBJ2-1, with D hard to call. This CDR3 has 14 amino acids. Germline V gene data show CDR1 as LNHNV and CDR2 as YYDKDF (reference sequence). V was trimmed by 1 base and J by 0 bases, leaving 4 bases between them.

Regarding this clone: Other DNA sequences of this sample code for an identical CDR3. V is TRBV19 and J is TRBJ2-7; 12 bases agree with TRBD1. This CDR3 is 16 amino acids long. V lost 6 bases to trimming and J lost 2 bases; unmatched junction nucleotides: 8. The germline CDR1 and CDR2 sequences are LNHDA and SQIVND (reference sequence). CDR3 region: CASRTLGQGAAYEQYF. For the CDR3, the DNA is TGTGCCAGTAGGACCCTGGGACAGGGGGCGGCCTACGAGCAGTACTTC.

The CDR3 DNA sequence: TGTGCCAGCAGCTTAGATCACAGCCTCAATCAGCCCCAGCATTTT. Translated: CASSLDHSLNQPQHF. The rearrangement uses TRBV7-2 and TRBJ1-5, with D uncertain. The CDR3 length is 15 residues. Looked up from germline, CDR1 is SGHTA and CDR2 is FQGNSA. Trimming removed 1 base at V and 3 bases at J, with 10 bases between.

The CDR3 DNA sequence: TGTGCCAGTAGTATAGATCAGGGACTTTTCTCGGGCAATCAGCCCCAGCATTTT. Amino acid sequence: CASSIDQGLFSGNQPQHF. The chain combines TRBV19 with TRBJ1-5, with D possibly being TRBD1 (5 bases). This CDR3 comprises 18 residues. Trimming cost V 0 bases and J 2 bases, with 17 bases left between them. Germline lookup yields CDR1 LNHDA and CDR2 SQIVND (reference sequence).

The V gene is TRBV15, the J gene TRBJ1-1; 8 bases are shared with TRBD1. The CDR3 contains 14 residues. J lost 10 bases, V lost 0 bases, and 7 bases had no gene match. Per the germline V gene, CDR1 is LNHNV and CDR2 is YYDKDF (reference sequence). As DNA, the CDR3 is TGTGCCACCAGCAGAGATCGCGGACAGGGAAGAGCTTTCTTT. It encodes CATSRDRGQGRAFF.

This chain connects TRBV28 to TRBJ2-1, with 7 bases lining up with TRBD1. Germline V gene lookup returns CDR1 MDHEN and CDR2 SYDVKM. Trimming cost V 7 bases and J 6 bases; bases outside gene matches: 9. The CDR3 runs to 14 residues. CDR3 DNA: TGTGCCAGCAACTTACAGACAGGGCGCAATGAGCAGTTCTTC. Translating it yields CASNLQTGRNEQFF.

V is TRBV5-1 and J is TRBJ2-7; 7 nucleotides line up with TRBD1. After removal of 1 base from V and 2 bases from J, the junction contained 3 bases not matched to a gene. Germline V gene data show CDR1 as SGHRS and CDR2 as YFSETQ. CDR3 size: 14 residues. As DNA, the CDR3 is TGCGCCAGCAGCTTGCTTGACAGGGCCTACGAGCAGTACTTC. Protein sequence: CASSLLDRAYEQYF.

The chain recombines TRBV20-1 with TRBJ1-5; D gene unclear. Germline assignment: CDR1 DFQATT and CDR2 SNEGSKA (reference sequence). The CDR3 contains 11 residues. V was trimmed by 3 bases and J by 5 bases, leaving 5 bases between them. CDR3 coding DNA: TGCAGTGCTAGTCGGGATCAGCCCCAGCATTTT. It translates to CSASRDQPQHF.

The chain couples TRBV28 to TRBJ2-3, with D perhaps TRBD2 (5 bases). Germline CDR1 MDHEN, CDR2 SYDVKM. The CDR3 sequence is 16 residues long. V was trimmed by 4 bases and J by 1 base, leaving 15 bases between them. In DNA form, the CDR3 reads TGTGCCAGCAGTTCCCTCGATGGGAGACGCACAGATACGCAGTATTTT. Amino acid sequence: CASSSLDGRRTDTQYF.